This TCR beta chain was recorded in a study of T cell responses to AZD1222 COVID-19 vaccine. Broader study findings: There were repertoire samples only from the period after the peak T cell response. Baseline serostatus was positive in only a handful of AZD1222 recipients. The reported proportion of spike-specific TCRs targeting unmutated variant regions was nearly half.

V gave up 3 bases and J gave up 2 bases; unmatched junction bases: 3. The CDR3 spans 14 residues. Germline values: CDR1 SGHTA, CDR2 FQGNSA. For this clone: What it binds is unknown.

Assay: immunoSEQ multiplex PCR; the TCRdb copy retains only in-frame clones and omits some. This table holds some 98,000 clones, about nine tenths found once. Second doses that came at about 4 or about 12 weeks were put together. The chain joins TRBV7-2 to TRBJ2-5; TRBD2 matches 7 bases. This receptor was obtained from an adult who received the AZD1222 COVID-19 vaccine. The specimen comprised peripheral blood, sampled 28 days after the second AZD1222 dose. CDR3 nucleotide sequence: TGTGCCAGCAGCTTTGTAGCGGGTCAAGAGACCCAGTACTTC. It encodes CASSFVAGQETQYF.